The clone carrying this T cell receptor (beta chain) was seen more than once but under ten times. The target antigen is unknown. This sample is drawn from a study of blood T cells in healthy people across ages. Study-wide results and limits: With age, beta diversity per million T cells declined roughly linearly, significantly by approximately 41.

A second roughly 6 to 11 cycle PCR used barcoded and J-beta primers. Each cDNA molecule received a tag from a template-switch adaptor that had 12 random nucleotides. TCRdb used MiXCR to reprocess the 5' RACE reads, holding one entry per CDR3 protein. The sample has 1.5 million to 2 million distinct CDR3 sequences; 28% are singletons. The source is a woman in her 30s in good health. The sequencing input was blood.

The CDR3 DNA reads TGCAGTGCTAGGGGCCAGGGACAGGGGGCTCTCCACGAGCAGTACTTC. This codes for CSARGQGQGALHEQYF. V and J are TRBV20-1 and TRBJ2-7, with TRBD1 matching 12 bases. The CDR3 extends over 16 amino acids. V shed 3 bases, J shed 5 bases, and the junction held 11 bases outside the gene matches. Germline V gene data show CDR1 as DFQATT and CDR2 as SNEGSKA (reference sequence).